This T cell receptor beta chain is drawn from a study of cytomegalovirus exposure and HLA in healthy donors. This clone came up a few times. Its antigen remains unidentified. The CDR3 extends over 13 amino acids. V was trimmed by 5 bases and J by 4 bases, leaving 14 bases between them. Germline CDR1 is SQVTM and CDR2 is ANQGSEA. Study-level findings and limits: Most of the CMV-associated TCR beta chains (in a later analysis) appeared to be HLA-restricted. There were a few CMV-associated chains whose specificity for CMV antigens was confirmed in vitro. In a later analysis, a missense DCLRE1C variant was linked to TCR beta V- and J-gene trimming. Donors were assumed by presence/absence analyses to have roughly uniform sequencing depth.

PCR involved 60 Vbeta and 13 Jbeta primers. Sequencing was performed with immunoSEQ multiplex PCR; in TCRdb, only in-frame clones are kept and a portion is missing. This sample has some 150,000 clones, with about 65% found just once. This clonotype originated in a woman aged 25 to 39 in good health and CMV-seronegative. The sequenced material came from PBMCs. The rearrangement links TRBV29-1 to TRBJ1-1, with a weak D call TRBD1 (5 bases). Written as DNA, the CDR3 is TGCAGCGTTCTCCCGGCCCAGGGCACTGAAGCTTTCTTT. Its protein product is CSVLPAQGTEAFF.